This TCR beta chain emerged from a study of early T cells in non-severe SARS-CoV-2 infection. Study-level background: Sequencing input comprised bulk RNA from unsorted whole blood; chain pairing was not available.

The TCR library protocol was used to attach unique molecular identifiers. These identifiers were attached to individual cDNA molecules. One entry per CDR3 protein results from TCRdb running MiXCR on the 5' RACE reads. The data show roughly 46,000 distinct CDR3 sequences, roughly 7.1% seen once. Germline V lookup: CDR1 MGHDK, CDR2 SYGVNS. V lost 1 base, J lost 6 bases, and 12 bases lay in between. This CDR3 contains 14 residues. This clonotype has a single count. The rearrangement uses TRBV25-1 and TRBJ1-2, with D tentatively TRBD1 (6 bases). The receptor comes from an adult who was a healthcare worker with PCR-confirmed SARS-CoV-2 infection or an uninfected control (not recorded which). Specimen: whole blood. CDR3 loop: CASSESGRDNGYTF. In DNA, the CDR3 is TGTGCCAGCAGTGAATCCGGGAGGGACAATGGCTACACCTTC.